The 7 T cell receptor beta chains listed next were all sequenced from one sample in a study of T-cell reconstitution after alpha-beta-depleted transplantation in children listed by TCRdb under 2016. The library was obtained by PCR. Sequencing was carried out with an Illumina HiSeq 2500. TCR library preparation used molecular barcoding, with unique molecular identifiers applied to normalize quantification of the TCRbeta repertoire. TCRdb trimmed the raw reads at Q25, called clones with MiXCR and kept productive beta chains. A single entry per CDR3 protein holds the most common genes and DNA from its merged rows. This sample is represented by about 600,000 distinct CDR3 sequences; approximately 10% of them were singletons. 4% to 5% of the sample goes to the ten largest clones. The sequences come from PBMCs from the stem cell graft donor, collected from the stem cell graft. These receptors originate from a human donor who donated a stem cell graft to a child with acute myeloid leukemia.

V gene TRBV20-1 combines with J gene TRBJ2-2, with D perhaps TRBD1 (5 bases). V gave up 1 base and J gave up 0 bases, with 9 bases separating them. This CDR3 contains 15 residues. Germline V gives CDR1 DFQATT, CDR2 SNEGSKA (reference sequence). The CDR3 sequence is CSARVARANTGELFF. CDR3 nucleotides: TGCAGTGCTAGAGTGGCCAGGGCGAACACCGGGGAGCTGTTTTTT.

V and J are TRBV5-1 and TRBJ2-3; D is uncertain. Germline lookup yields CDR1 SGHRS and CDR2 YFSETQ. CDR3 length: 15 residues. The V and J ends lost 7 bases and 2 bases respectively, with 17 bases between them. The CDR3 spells CASRLQELNTDTQYF. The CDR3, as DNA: TGCGCCAGCCGGCTTCAGGAGCTAAACACAGATACGCAGTATTTT.

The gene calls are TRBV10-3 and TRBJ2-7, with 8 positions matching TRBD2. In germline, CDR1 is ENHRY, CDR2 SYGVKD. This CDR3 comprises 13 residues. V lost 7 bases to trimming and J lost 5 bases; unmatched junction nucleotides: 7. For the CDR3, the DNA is TGTGCCATCAATCCGGGACTAGGTCACGAGCAGTACTTC. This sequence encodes CAINPGLGHEQYF.

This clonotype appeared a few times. CDR3 nucleotides: TGTGCCAGCAGCCCTAAGGCGATGACCGGGGAGCTGTTTTTT. It translates to CASSPKAMTGELFF. The gene calls are TRBV14 and TRBJ2-2; D not resolved. The germline CDR1 and CDR2 sequences are SGHDN and FVKESK. CDR3 length equals 14 residues. V lost 4 bases and J 5 bases, leaving 11 bases between the germline ends. Together with reference TRBV14 and TRBJ2-2, the CDR3 gives the full variable domain: EAGVTQFPSHSVIEKGQTVTLRCDPISGHDNLYWYRRVMGKEIKFLLHFVKESKQDESGMPNNRFLAERTGGTYSTLKVQPAELEDSGVYFCASSPKAMTGELFFGEGSRLTVL.

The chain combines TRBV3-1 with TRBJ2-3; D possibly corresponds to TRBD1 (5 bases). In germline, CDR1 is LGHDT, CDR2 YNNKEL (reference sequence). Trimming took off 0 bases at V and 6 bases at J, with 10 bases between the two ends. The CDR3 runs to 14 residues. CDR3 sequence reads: CASSQDPAGDTQYF. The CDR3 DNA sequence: TGTGCCAGCAGCCAAGATCCCGCAGGGGATACGCAGTATTTT.

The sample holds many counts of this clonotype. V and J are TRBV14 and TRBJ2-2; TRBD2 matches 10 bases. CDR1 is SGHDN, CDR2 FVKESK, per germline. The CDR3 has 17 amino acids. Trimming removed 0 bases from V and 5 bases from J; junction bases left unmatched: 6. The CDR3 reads CASSQDPSGSVTGELFF. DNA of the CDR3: TGTGCCAGCAGCCAAGATCCTAGCGGGAGCGTTACCGGGGAGCTGTTTTTT.

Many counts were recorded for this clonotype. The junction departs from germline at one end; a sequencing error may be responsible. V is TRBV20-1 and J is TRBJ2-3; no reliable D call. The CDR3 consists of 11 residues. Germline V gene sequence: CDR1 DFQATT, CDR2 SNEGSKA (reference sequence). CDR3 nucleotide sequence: TGCAGTGCTAGAGGGGCCGATATGCAGTATTTT. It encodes CSARGADMQYF.